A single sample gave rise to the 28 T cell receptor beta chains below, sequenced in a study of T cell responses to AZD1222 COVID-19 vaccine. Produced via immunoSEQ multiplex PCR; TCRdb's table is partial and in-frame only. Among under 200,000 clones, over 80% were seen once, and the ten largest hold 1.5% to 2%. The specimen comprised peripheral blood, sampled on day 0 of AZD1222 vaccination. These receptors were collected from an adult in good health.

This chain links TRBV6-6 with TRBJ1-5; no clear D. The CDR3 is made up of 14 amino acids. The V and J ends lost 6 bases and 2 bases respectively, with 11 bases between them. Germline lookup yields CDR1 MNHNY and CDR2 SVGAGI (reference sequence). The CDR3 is CASSREGGNQPQHF. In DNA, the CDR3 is TGTGCCAGCAGCCGCGAAGGAGGCAATCAGCCCCAGCATTTT.

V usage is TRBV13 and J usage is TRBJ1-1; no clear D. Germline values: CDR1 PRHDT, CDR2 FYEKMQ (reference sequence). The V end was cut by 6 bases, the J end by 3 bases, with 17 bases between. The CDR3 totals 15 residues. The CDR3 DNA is TGTGCCAGCAGACTCCCCATCGGAAGGGACACTGAAGCTTTCTTT. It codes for CASRLPIGRDTEAFF.

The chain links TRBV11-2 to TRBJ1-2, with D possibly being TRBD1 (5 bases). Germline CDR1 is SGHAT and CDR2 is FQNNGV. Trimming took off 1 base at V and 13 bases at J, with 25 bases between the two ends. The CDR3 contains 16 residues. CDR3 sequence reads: CASSLVQETVRSPATF. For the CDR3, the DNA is TGTGCCAGCAGCTTAGTACAGGAGACAGTTAGATCTCCAGCCACCTTC.

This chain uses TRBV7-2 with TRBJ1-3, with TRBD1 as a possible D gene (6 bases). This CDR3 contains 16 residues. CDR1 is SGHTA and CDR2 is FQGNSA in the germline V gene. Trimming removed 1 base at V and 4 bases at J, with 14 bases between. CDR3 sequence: CASSLESQGWGNTIYF. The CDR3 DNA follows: TGTGCCAGCAGCTTAGAATCACAGGGTTGGGGAAACACCATATATTTT.

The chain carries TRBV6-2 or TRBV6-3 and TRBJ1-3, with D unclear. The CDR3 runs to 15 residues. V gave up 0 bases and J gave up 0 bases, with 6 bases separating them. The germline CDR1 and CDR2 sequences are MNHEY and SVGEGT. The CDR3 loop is CASSYSGSSGNTIYF. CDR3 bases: TGTGCCAGCAGTTACTCGGGCAGCTCTGGAAACACCATATATTTT.

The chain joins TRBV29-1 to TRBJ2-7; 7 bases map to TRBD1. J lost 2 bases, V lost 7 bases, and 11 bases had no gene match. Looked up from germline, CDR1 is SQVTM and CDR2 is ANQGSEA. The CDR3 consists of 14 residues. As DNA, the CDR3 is TGCAGCGCTCGGGACAGCCTATCCCCCTACGAGCAGTACTTC. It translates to CSARDSLSPYEQYF.

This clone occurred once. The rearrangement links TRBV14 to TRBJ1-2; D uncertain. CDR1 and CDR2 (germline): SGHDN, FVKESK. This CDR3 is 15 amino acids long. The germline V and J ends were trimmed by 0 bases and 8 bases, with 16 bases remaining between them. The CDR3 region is CASSQERSGLGGYTF. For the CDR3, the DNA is TGTGCCAGCAGCCAAGAACGTTCGGGATTGGGCGGCTACACCTTC.

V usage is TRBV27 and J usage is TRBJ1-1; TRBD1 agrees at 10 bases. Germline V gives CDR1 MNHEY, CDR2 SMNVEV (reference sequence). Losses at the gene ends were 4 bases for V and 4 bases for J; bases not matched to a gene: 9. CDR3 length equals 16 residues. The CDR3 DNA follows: TGTGCCAGCAGTTCACCCGGGACAGGGGTTAGCACTGAAGCTTTCTTT. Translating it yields CASSSPGTGVSTEAFF.

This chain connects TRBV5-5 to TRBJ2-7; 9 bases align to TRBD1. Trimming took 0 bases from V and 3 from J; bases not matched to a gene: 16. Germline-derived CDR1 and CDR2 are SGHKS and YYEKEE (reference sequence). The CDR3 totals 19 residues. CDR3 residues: CASSLAPGQGTSGDYEQYF. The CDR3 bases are TGTGCCAGCAGCTTGGCCCCGGGACAGGGCACGAGCGGGGACTACGAGCAGTACTTC.

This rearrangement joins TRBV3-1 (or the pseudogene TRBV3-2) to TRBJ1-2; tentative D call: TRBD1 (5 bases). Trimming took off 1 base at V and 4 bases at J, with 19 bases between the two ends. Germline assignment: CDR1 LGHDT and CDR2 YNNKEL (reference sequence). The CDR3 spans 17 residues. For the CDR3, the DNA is TGTGCCAGCAGCCAAGTAGGGGCAAGTAAAGCGGTCTATGGCTACACCTTC. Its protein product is CASSQVGASKAVYGYTF.

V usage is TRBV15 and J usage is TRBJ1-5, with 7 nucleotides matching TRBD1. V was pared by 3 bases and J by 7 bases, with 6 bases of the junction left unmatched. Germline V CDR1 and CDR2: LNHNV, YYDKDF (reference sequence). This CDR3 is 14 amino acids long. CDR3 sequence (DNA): TGTGCCACCAGCAGTAAAGGGGGCATGCAGCCCCAGCATTTT. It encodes CATSSKGGMQPQHF.

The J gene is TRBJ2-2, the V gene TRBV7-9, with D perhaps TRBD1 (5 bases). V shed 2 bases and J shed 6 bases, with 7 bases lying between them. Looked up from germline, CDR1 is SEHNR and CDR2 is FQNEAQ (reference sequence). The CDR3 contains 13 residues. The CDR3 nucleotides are TGTGCCAGCAGCTTAATAGGGGCCGGGGAGCTGTTTTTT. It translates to CASSLIGAGELFF.

DNA for the CDR3: TGCGCCAGCAGCCCTACGGGTGGGGGGCGATACGAGCAGTACTTC. The encoded protein is CASSPTGGGRYEQYF. This rearrangement joins TRBV4-3 to TRBJ2-7, with D perhaps assigned TRBD1 or TRBD2 (6 bases each). The CDR3 runs to 15 residues. CDR1 LGHNA and CDR2 YSLEER come from the germline V gene. V was shortened by 4 bases and J by 4 bases, with 17 bases between the two germline ends.

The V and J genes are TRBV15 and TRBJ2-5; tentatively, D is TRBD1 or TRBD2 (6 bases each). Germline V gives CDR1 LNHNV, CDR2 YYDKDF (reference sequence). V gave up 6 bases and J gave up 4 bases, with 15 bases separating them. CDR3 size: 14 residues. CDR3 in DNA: TGTGCCACCAGATCCCCGGGGGCTGGAGAGACCCAGTACTTC. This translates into CATRSPGAGETQYF.

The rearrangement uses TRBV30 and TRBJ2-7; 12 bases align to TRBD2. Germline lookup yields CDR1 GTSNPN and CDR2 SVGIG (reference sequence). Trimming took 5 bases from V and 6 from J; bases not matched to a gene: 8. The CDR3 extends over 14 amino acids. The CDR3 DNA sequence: TGTGCCTGGCGAAAGACTAGCGGGAGACCCGAGCAGTACTTC. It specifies CAWRKTSGRPEQYF.

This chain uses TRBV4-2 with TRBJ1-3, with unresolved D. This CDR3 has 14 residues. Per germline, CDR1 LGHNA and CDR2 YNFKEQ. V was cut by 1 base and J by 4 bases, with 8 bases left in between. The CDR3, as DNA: TGTGCCAGCAGCCAAGCCCGGGCCGGAAACACCATATATTTT. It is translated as CASSQARAGNTIYF.

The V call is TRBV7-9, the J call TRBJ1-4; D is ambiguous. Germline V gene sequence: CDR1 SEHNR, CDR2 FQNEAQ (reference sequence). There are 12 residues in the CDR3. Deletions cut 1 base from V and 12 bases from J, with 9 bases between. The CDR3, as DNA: TGTGCCAGCAGCTTAGTGGGTCGTGAACTGTTTTTT. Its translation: CASSLVGRELFF.

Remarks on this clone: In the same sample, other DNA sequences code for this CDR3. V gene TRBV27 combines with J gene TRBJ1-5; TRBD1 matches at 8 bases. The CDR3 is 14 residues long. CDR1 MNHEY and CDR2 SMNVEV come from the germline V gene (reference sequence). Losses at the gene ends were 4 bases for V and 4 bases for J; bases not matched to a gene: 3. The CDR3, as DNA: TGTGCCAGCAGTTCCACAGGGGGGAATCAGCCCCAGCATTTT. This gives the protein CASSSTGGNQPQHF.

In DNA, the CDR3 is TGCAGTGCTAGTTCGATGTTACCGAATCAGCCCCAGCATTTT. Protein product: CSASSMLPNQPQHF. The chain uses TRBV20-1 and TRBJ1-5; the D is unclear. Per the germline V gene, CDR1 is DFQATT and CDR2 is SNEGSKA (reference sequence). The CDR3 covers 14 residues. Trimming cost V 3 bases and J 4 bases, with 13 bases left between them.

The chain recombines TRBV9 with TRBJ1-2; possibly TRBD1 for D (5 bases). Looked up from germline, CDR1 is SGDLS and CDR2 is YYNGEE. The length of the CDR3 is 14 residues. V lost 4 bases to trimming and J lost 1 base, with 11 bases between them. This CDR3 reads CASSQGRINYGYTF. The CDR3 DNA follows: TGTGCCAGCAGCCAGGGACGGATTAACTATGGCTACACCTTC.

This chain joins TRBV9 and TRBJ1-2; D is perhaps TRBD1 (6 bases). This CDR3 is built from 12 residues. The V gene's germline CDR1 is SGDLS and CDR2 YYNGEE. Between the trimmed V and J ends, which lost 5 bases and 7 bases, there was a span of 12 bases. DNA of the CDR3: TGTGCCAGCAGATCCGACAGGCTTGGCTACACCTTC. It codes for CASRSDRLGYTF. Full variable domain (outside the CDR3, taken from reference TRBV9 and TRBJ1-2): DSGVTQTPKHLITATGQRVTLRCSPRSGDLSVYWYQQSLDQGLQFLIQYYNGEERAKGNILERFSAQQFPDLHSELNLSSLELGDSALYFCASRSDRLGYTFGSGTRLTVV.

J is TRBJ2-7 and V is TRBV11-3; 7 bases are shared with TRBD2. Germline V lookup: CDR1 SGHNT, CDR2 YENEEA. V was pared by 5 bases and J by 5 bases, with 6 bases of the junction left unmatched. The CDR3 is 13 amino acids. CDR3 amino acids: CASSPGGRNEQYF. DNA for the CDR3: TGTGCCAGCAGCCCGGGGGGTAGGAACGAGCAGTACTTC.

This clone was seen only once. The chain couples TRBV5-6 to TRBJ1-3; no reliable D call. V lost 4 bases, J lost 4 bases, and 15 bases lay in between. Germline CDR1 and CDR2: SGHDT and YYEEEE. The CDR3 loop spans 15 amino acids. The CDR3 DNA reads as TGTGCCAGCAGCCCCTTGAGGGCCTCCGGAAACACCATATATTTT. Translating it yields CASSPLRASGNTIYF.

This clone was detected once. CDR3 DNA: TGTGCCAGCAGCGTGGACAGGGGTGGTGAAAAACTGTTTTTT. Amino acid sequence: CASSVDRGGEKLFF. This sequence joins TRBV9 and TRBJ1-4, with 9 bases identical to TRBD1. Trimming at V came to 2 bases and at J to 7 bases, leaving 3 bases not matched to a gene. This CDR3 has 14 residues. Germline lookup yields CDR1 SGDLS and CDR2 YYNGEE.

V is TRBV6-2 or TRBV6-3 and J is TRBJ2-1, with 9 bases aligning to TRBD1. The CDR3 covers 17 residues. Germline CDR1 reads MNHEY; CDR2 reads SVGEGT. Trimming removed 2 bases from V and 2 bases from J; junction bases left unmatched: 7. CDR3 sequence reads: CASSYLFGTGTYNEQFF. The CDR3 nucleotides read TGTGCCAGCAGTTACCTCTTTGGGACAGGGACCTACAATGAGCAGTTCTTC.

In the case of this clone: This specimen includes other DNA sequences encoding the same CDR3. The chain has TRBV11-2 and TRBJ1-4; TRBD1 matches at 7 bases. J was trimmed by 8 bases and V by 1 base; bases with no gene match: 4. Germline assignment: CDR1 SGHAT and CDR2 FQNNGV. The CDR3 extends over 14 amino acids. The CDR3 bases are TGTGCCAGCAGCTTAGGACAGGGATCGGAAAAACTGTTTTTT. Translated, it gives CASSLGQGSEKLFF.

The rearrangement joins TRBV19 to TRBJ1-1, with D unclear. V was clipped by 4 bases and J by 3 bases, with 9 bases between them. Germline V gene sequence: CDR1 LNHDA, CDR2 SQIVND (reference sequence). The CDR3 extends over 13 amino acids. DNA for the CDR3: TGTGCCAGTAGTAGAGGGCTAGACACTGAAGCTTTCTTT. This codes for CASSRGLDTEAFF.

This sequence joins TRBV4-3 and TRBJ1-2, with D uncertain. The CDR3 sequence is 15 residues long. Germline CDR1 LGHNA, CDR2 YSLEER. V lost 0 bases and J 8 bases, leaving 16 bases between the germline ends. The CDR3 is CASSQDPGSRAGYTF. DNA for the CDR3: TGCGCCAGCAGCCAAGACCCCGGGTCCCGGGCGGGCTACACCTTC.